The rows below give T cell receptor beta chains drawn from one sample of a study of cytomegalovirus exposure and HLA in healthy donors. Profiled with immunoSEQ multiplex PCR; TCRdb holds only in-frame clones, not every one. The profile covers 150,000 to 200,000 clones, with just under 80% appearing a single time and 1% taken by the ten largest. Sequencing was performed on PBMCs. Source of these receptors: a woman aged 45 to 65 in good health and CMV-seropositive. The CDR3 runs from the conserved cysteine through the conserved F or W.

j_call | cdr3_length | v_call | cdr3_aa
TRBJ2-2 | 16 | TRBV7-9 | CSSSLGDRGNTGELFF
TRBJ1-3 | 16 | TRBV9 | CASSPKEGGGGNTIYF
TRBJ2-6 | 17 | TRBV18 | CASSPQLSRSGANVLTF
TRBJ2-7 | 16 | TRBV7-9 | CASSLTGGGHEYEQYF
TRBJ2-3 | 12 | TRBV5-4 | CASSLAGNTQYF
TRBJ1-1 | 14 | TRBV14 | CASSHRGGHIEAFF
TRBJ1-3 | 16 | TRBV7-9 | CASSLGQPHSGNTIYF
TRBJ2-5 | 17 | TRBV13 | CASSSRWTSGNRQTQYF
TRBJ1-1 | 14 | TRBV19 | CASSSRGRETEAFF
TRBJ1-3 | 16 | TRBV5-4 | CASSRPGTGGGNTIYF
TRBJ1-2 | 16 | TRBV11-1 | CASSLDRTGYNYGYTF
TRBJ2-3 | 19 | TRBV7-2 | CASSLSLGKGHGGTDTQYF
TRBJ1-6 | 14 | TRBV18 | CASSPDRKNSPLHF
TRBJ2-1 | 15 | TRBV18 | CASSEYSGSSDEQFF
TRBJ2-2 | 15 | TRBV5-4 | CASSRGQSNTGELFF
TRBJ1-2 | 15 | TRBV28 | CASSPWAGIVYGYTF
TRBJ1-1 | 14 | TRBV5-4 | CASRRSGFDTEAFF
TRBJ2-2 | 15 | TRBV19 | CASSTGQDLTGELFF
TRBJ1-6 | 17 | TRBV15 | CATSRVGPGQRNSPLHF
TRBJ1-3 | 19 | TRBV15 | CATSSPPGQAPHSGNTIYF
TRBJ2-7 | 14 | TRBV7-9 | CASSLGQGYYEQYF
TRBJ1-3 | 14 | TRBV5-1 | CASSPGDRGNTIYF
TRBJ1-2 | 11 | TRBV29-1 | CSATENYGYTF
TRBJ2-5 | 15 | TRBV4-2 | CASSQGAGQQETQYF
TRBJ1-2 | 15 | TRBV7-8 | CASSSWGEAGRGYTF
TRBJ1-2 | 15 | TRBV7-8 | CASSLLQAGGYGYTF
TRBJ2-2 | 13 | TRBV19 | CASSDINTGELFF
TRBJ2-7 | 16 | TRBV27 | CASSTSPRTGSYEQYF
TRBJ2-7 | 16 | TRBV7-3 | CASSLTLRSGAYEQYF
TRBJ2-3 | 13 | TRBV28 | CASRGPSTDTQYF
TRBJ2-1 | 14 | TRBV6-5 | CASTRGGSYNEQFF
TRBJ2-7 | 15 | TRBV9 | CASSVSGGALDEQYF
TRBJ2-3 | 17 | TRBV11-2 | CASRRGRGTGGSDTQYF
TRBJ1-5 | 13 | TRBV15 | CATSGQGNQPQHF
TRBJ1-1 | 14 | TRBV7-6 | CASSLPPGGSEAFF
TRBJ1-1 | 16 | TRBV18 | CASSRWTGRRYAEAFF
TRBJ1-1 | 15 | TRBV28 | CASSSRGQGDAEAFF
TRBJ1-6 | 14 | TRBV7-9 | CASSLGQVNSPLHF
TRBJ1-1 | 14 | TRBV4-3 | CASSQGPAGIEAFF
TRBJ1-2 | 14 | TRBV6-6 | CASSYSGQYYGYTF
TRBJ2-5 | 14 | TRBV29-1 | CSVGGSLGEETQYF
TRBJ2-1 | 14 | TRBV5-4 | CASSVHGTYNEQFF
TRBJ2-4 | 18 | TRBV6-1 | CASSEYQLAGETKNIQYF
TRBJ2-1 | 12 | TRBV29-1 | CSATRQHNEQFF
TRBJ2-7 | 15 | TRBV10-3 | CAISPGLAGAYEQYF
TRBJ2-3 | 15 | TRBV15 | CATAPTSGMVDTQYF
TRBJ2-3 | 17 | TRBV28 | CASSLLGGRDSPNTQYF
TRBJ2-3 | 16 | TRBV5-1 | CASSLGTLSTGVGQYF
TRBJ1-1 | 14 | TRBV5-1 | CASSLPGRGTEAFF
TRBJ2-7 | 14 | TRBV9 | CASSVLTGGGEQYF